This T cell receptor beta chain was identified during a study of blood T cell repertoires in COVID-19. Study context: From the United States, Italy and Spain came samples of acute and convalescent COVID-19.

The length of the CDR3 is 14 residues. CDR1 is LGHDT and CDR2 is YNNKEL in the germline V gene (reference sequence). V shed 6 bases, J shed 1 base, and the junction held 2 bases outside the gene matches. Sequencing used immunoSEQ multiplex PCR; TCRdb keeps in-frame clones, though not all of them. Of approximately 51,000 clones in the sample, 70% to 90% were seen once. This clone was seen a handful of times. This clonotype was sampled from a human donor in a cohort sampled during active COVID-19. The rearrangement uses TRBV3-1 (or the pseudogene TRBV3-2) and TRBJ2-7, with 11 nucleotides matching TRBD2. Input material: peripheral blood. The CDR3, as DNA: TGTGCCAGCAGAGGGACTAGCGGATCCTACGAGCAGTACTTC. This sequence encodes CASRGTSGSYEQYF.